This section outlines one T cell receptor (beta chain) sequence together with its context. The sample comes from a study of blood T cell repertoires in COVID-19. On the study more broadly: PBMCs, B-cell-depleted T cells, or T cells were the source of the cDNA or gDNA that made up the material.

Sequencing used immunoSEQ multiplex PCR; TCRdb keeps in-frame clones, though not all of them. The sample shows under 250,000 clones, 70% to 90% of them seen only once. Trimming stripped 0 bases from V and 7 bases from J, with 16 bases between. The CDR3 extends over 15 amino acids. Germline values: CDR1 SGHRS, CDR2 YFSETQ. This chain links TRBV5-1 with TRBJ1-1; D possibly corresponds to TRBD1 (5 bases). The origin of this receptor is a woman aged 70-85 years with active or convalescent COVID-19. The sample consisted of peripheral blood. CDR3 in amino acids: CASSLALSGLGEAFF. CDR3 sequence (DNA): TGCGCCAGCAGCTTGGCCCTCTCAGGGTTAGGTGAAGCTTTCTTT.